This is a list of T cell receptor beta chains from one sample in a study of early T cells in non-severe SARS-CoV-2 infection. MiXCR, applied by TCRdb to the 5' RACE reads, yields one record per CDR3 protein. Found here are some 87,000 distinct CDR3 sequences, around 15% of them singletons; the top ten hold approximately 1.3%. The material sequenced was whole blood. The receptor set was obtained from an adult who was a healthcare worker with PCR-confirmed SARS-CoV-2 infection or an uninfected control (not recorded which). The CDR3 runs from the conserved cysteine through the conserved F or W. A D gene is named only where the DNA matches it firmly.

len	d_gene	j_gene	v_gene	CDR3aa
16	TRBD1	TRBJ1-5	TRBV4-2	CASSQEAGQTHQPQHF
15	NA	TRBJ1-4	TRBV6-1	CASSVAGGMSEKLFF
20	TRBD2	TRBJ2-3	TRBV14	CASSPRTSGGALRYTDTQYF
13	NA	TRBJ1-6	TRBV7-2	CASSTEGGRPLHF
15	NA	TRBJ1-1	TRBV12-3/TRBV12-4	CASSPVRRGNTEAFF
14	NA	TRBJ1-1	TRBV20-1	CSARELAGVTEAFF
14	NA	TRBJ1-1	TRBV5-1	CASSLVQSGTEAFF
15	TRBD1	TRBJ2-7	TRBV9	CASSPRQGWGYEQYF
13	TRBD2	TRBJ2-3	TRBV10-3	CAISGMGGDTQYF
15	NA	TRBJ2-7	TRBV11-2	CASSPPDGASNEQYF
11	NA	TRBJ2-1	TRBV6-5	CASSFLNEQFF
17	TRBD2	TRBJ2-5	TRBV9	CASSVGGLAGMKETQYF
17	TRBD1	TRBJ1-1	TRBV6-5	CASSYRTGGSKGTEAFF
19	TRBD2	TRBJ2-3	TRBV3-1	CASSQDRGLAGASLRAQYF
14	TRBD2	TRBJ2-1	TRBV11-2	CASSLTAGDSRGFF
14	NA	TRBJ2-7	TRBV7-9	CASSLSKSSYEQYF
13	NA	TRBJ1-4	TRBV7-2	CASSPPGQEKLFF
13	NA	TRBJ2-4	TRBV29-1	CSVVWGPQNIQYF
12	NA	TRBJ2-7	TRBV29-1	CSVERRSYEQYF
14	NA	TRBJ2-1	TRBV28	CASRSGMAGAPQFF
13	NA	TRBJ2-7	TRBV7-9	CASSLGASTEQYF
14	TRBD2	TRBJ2-7	TRBV27	CASSPYRASGEQYF
16	NA	TRBJ1-2	TRBV7-9	CASSHPPRNRNYGYTF
13	NA	TRBJ2-1	TRBV5-1	CASSWGNGNEQFF
13	NA	TRBJ1-4	TRBV20-1	CSARGTGWEKLFF
16	TRBD2	TRBJ2-3	TRBV7-2	CASSTRTSGGLNTQYF
14	NA	TRBJ1-2	TRBV19	CASKTQGSAYGYTF